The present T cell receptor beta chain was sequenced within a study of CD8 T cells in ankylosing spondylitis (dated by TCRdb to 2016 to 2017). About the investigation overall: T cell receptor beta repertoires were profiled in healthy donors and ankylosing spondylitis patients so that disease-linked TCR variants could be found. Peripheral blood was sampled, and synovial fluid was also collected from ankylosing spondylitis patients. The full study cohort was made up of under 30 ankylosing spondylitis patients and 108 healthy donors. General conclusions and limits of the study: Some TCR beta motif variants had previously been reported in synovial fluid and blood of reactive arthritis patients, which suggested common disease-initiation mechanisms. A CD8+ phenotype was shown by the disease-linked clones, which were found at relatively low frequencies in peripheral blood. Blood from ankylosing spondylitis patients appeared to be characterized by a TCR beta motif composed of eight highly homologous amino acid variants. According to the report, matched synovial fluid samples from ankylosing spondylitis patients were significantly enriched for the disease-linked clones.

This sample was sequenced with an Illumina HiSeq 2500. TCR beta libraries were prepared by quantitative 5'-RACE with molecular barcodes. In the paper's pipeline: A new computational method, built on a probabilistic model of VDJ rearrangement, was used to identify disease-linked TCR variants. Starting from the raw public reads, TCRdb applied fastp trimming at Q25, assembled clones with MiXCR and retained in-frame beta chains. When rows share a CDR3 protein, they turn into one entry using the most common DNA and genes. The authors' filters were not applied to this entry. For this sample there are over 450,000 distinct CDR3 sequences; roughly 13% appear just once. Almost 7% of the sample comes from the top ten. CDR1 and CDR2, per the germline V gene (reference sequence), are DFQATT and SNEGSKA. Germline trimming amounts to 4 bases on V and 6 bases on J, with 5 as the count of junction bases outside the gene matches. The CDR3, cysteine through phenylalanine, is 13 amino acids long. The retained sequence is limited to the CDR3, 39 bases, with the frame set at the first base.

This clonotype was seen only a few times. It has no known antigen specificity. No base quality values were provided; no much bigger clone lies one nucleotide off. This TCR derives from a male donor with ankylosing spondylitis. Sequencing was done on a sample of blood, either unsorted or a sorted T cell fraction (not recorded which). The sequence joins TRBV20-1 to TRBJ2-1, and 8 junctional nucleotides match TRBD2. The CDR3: CSAIPGLVNEQFF. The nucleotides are TGCAGTGCTATCCCGGGACTAGTCAATGAGCAGTTCTTC.